The clone carrying this T cell receptor beta chain turned up a few times. The target antigen is unknown. As TCR cDNA was made by 5'RACE template switching, a universal primer site and UMIs were added. One entry per CDR3 protein, called by TCRdb with MiXCR from the 5' RACE reads. The sample yields fewer than 350,000 distinct CDR3 sequences, around 4.3% seen once. The CDR3 totals 14 residues. CDR1 ENHRY and CDR2 SYGVKD come from the germline V gene. V was cut by 6 bases and J by 4 bases, with 15 bases left in between. This record belongs to a study of T cells after yellow fever vaccination. Study conclusions and caveats: Reappearance after the booster was seen for most primary-vaccination clones, at roughly 96% CD4 and 70% to 90% CD8. A weaker secondary response peaked on day 5, the primary on day 15.

This chain joins TRBV10-3 and TRBJ1-2; no clear D gene. The clonotype was recovered from a man younger than 30 who received the YFV17D yellow fever vaccine. Sequenced material: PBMCs, taken 15 days after the yellow fever booster vaccination. The CDR3 loop is CAIRAVGGRYGYTF. The CDR3, as DNA: TGTGCCATCAGAGCCGTAGGCGGGCGCTATGGCTACACCTTC.